The next 4 T cell receptor beta chains were all read from a single sample in a study of molecular identifiers for immune sequencing clone quantification. TCRdb used MiXCR to reprocess the PCR reads, holding one entry per CDR3 protein. The sample has more than 550,000 distinct CDR3 sequences; about 25% are singletons. Source material: naive CD8+ T cells from blood, with Jurkat cell RNA spiked in. Subset specified: FACS-sorted CD8+CD4-CCR7+CD45RA+ naive T cells. The receptors stem from a human donor in good health. Some libraries in this study had Jurkat cell RNA spiked in.

J is TRBJ2-5 and V is TRBV6-1, with 13 bases lining up with TRBD2. Germline assignment: CDR1 MNHNS and CDR2 SASEGT. The length of the CDR3 is 18 residues. With V trimmed by 4 bases and J by 5 bases, 13 bases remained unmatched. In nucleotides, the CDR3 is TGTGCCAGCAGTGGACTAGCGGGAGGACCTAAGACTGGGGAGACCCAGTACTTC. Protein: CASSGLAGGPKTGETQYF.

On this clonotype itself: A much larger clone lies a single base off, so this may be a read error. V gene TRBV5-1 combines with J gene TRBJ1-5; TRBD1 might be the D (5 bases). The CDR3 spans 16 residues. V lost 4 bases, J lost 2 bases, and 16 bases lay in between. CDR1 SGHRS and CDR2 YFSETQ come from the germline V gene. The DNA for the CDR3 is TGCGCCAGCAGCCCGGGACGGGGTCCGGGCAATCAGCCCCAGCATTTT. This translates into CASSPGRGPGNQPQHF. Full variable domain (remainder filled in from reference TRBV5-1 and TRBJ1-5): KAGVTQTPRYLIKTRGQQVTLSCSPISGHRSVSWYQQTPGQGLQFLFEYFSETQRNKGNFPGRFSGRQFSNSRSEMNVSTLELGDSALYLCASSPGRGPGNQPQHFGDGTRLSIL.

A note on this clonotype: This could be a read error, since a much larger clone is one nucleotide away. V gene TRBV5-1 combines with J gene TRBJ1-2, with D perhaps matching TRBD1 (5 bases). This CDR3 has 15 amino acids. Germline V lookup: CDR1 SGHRS, CDR2 YFSETQ. The CDR3 region is CASSSFTGEIYGHTF. Written as DNA, the CDR3 is TGCGCCAGCAGTTCTTTCACAGGAGAAATTTATGGCCACACCTTC.

There are many counts of this clonotype. V is TRBV5-1 and J is TRBJ2-7, with D tentatively TRBD2 (5 bases). The CDR3 contains 13 residues. Germline V gene sequence: CDR1 SGHRS, CDR2 YFSETQ. Trimming shortened V by 3 bases and J by 3 bases, and 10 bases separated the two germline ends. DNA for the CDR3: TGCGCCAGCAGCTACGGGGTTCGCTACGAGCAGTACTTC. This translates into CASSYGVRYEQYF.